The clone carrying this TCR beta chain was observed many times. This specimen comes from a study of CD8 T cells in ankylosing spondylitis. The CDR3 runs to 15 residues. The V and J ends lost 5 bases and 0 bases respectively, with 13 bases between them. CDR1 SGHTA and CDR2 FQGTGA come from the germline V gene. TCRdb reanalysed the 5' RACE reads using MiXCR and keeps one entry per CDR3 protein. The repertoire consists of about 220,000 distinct CDR3 sequences, with roughly 25% occurring once and the leading ten covering around 6.3%. The sequenced material came from blood, either unsorted or a sorted T cell fraction (not recorded which). This clonotype was obtained from a male donor with ankylosing spondylitis or in good health (not recorded which). The V gene is TRBV7-3, the J gene TRBJ1-2; D not certain. The CDR3 DNA reads TGTGCCAGCAGCCAGTCGGGCGCCTCTAACTATGGCTACACCTTC. This sequence encodes CASSQSGASNYGYTF.